Below, 32 T cell receptor beta chains from the same sample are listed, as sequenced in a study of T cells in Graves' hyperthyroidism and ophthalmopathy. Amplified TCR beta CDR3 regions derived from RNA transcripts. First-round RT-PCR targeting the TCR CDR3 was performed with the HTBI primer set. TCRdb passed the multiplex PCR reads through MiXCR, listing each CDR3 protein once. The sample includes some 380,000 distinct CDR3 sequences, 13% of them seen just once. Input material: blood. The receptors were gathered from a man aged 25-45 years with Graves' hyperthyroidism that later progressed to Graves' ophthalmopathy.

The sample holds a few counts of this clonotype. CDR3 loop: CAISDPGGDYEQYF. In nucleotides, the CDR3 is TGTGCCATCAGTGACCCGGGGGGGGACTACGAGCAGTACTTC. The chain joins TRBV10-3 to TRBJ2-7; 8 positions match TRBD2. The CDR3 runs to 14 residues. Per the germline V gene, CDR1 is ENHRY and CDR2 is SYGVKD. V dropped 3 bases and J dropped 3; count of bases not matched to a gene: 4.

This clonotype was seen at least ten times. V is TRBV7-2 and J is TRBJ2-7, with TRBD1 matching 10 bases. J gave up 1 base and V 1 base, and 1 base lay outside the gene matches. The germline V gene has CDR1 SGHTA and CDR2 FQGNSA. The CDR3 covers 15 residues. For the CDR3, the DNA is TGTGCCAGCAGCTTAGAGGGACAGGGGTCCTACGAGCAGTACTTC. Amino acids: CASSLEGQGSYEQYF.

For this clonotype: Just one base apart from a much larger clone, this may be a read error. The chain is built from TRBV7-9 and TRBJ2-7; TRBD1 agrees at 11 bases. The CDR3 loop spans 16 amino acids. CDR1 and CDR2 (germline): SEHNR, FQNEAQ (reference sequence). Losses at the gene ends were 5 bases for V and 3 bases for J; bases not matched to a gene: 9. The CDR3 here is CASSPASGTGGYEQYF. In DNA, the CDR3 is TGTGCCAGCAGCCCCGCTTCCGGGACAGGGGGCTACGAGCAGTACTTC.

This clonotype appeared many times. The chain uses TRBV20-1 and TRBJ1-2, with TRBD1 identical over 7 bases. CDR3 length equals 11 residues. Germline CDR1 reads DFQATT; CDR2 reads SNEGSKA (reference sequence). V was pared by 3 bases and J by 14 bases, with 9 bases of the junction left unmatched. The CDR3 sequence is CSASIKQGNTF. CDR3 DNA sequence: TGCAGTGCTAGCATCAAACAGGGGAATACCTTC.

This clonotype occurred many times. The chain has TRBV12-3 or TRBV12-4 and TRBJ2-3; no firm D call. Trimming took 7 bases from V and 1 from J, leaving 9 bases between them. The CDR3 loop spans 13 amino acids. Written as DNA, the CDR3 is TGTGCCAGCACGCTTTGGGGCACAGATACGCAGTATTTT. As protein: CASTLWGTDTQYF.

The chain couples TRBV9 to TRBJ2-4; 10 bases are a match to TRBD1. The ends lost 0 bases at V and 7 bases at J; junction bases unmatched: 7. The germline gives CDR1 SGDLS, CDR2 YYNGEE. There are 16 residues in the CDR3. The CDR3 nucleotides read TGTGCCAGCAGCGTAGAAGACAGGGGGCTTTTTAACATTCAGTACTTC. It specifies CASSVEDRGLFNIQYF.

This clonotype was detected only a few times. V is TRBV27 and J is TRBJ2-7, with D perhaps TRBD1 (5 bases). With 4 bases removed from V and 1 base from J, the gap between germline ends came to 11 bases. The germline gives CDR1 MNHEY, CDR2 SMNVEV (reference sequence). This CDR3 region has 14 residues. The CDR3 sequence: CASSSTRVSYEQYF. CDR3 nucleotides: TGTGCCAGCAGTTCGACCAGGGTTTCCTACGAGCAGTACTTC.

The chain combines TRBV7-9 with TRBJ1-4; tentatively, D is TRBD1 (5 bases). The CDR3 is 14 amino acids. Germline CDR1 reads SEHNR; CDR2 reads FQNEAQ (reference sequence). Trimming stripped 5 bases from V and 3 bases from J, with 10 bases between. The CDR3, as DNA: TGTGCCAGCAGCCCGGGGGGGTCTAATGAAAAACTGTTTTTT. Amino acids: CASSPGGSNEKLFF.

This sequence joins TRBV28 and TRBJ1-6; 10 nucleotides match TRBD1. V lost 3 bases to trimming and J lost 10 bases; unmatched junction nucleotides: 6. Germline CDR1 and CDR2: MDHEN and SYDVKM. The CDR3 sequence is 15 residues long. CDR3 in amino acids: CASSFGTGEVSPLHF. CDR3 in DNA: TGTGCCAGCAGTTTCGGGACAGGGGAGGTCTCACCCCTCCACTTT.

With regard to this clonotype: This may be a read error: a much more frequent sequence differs by one nucleotide. The rearrangement links TRBV12-3 or TRBV12-4 to TRBJ2-1; TRBD1 is a possible D gene (6 bases). The CDR3 is 14 amino acids. Deletions cut 3 bases from V and 8 bases from J, with 14 bases between. CDR3 nucleotide sequence: TGTGCCAGCAGTTTGGTAGGGGGAATGTATGAGCAGTTCTTC. It is translated as CASSLVGGMYEQFF.

This clonotype is a singleton in its sample. Being one base from a much bigger clone, this may be a read error. The V and J genes are TRBV6-1 and TRBJ1-1, with D possibly being TRBD1 (5 bases). The CDR3 has 13 residues. The germline V gene has CDR1 MNHNS and CDR2 SASEGT. Here the CDR3 reads CASSATVNIEAFF. The CDR3 coding sequence is TGTGCCAGCAGTGCGACAGTGAACATTGAAGCTTTCTTT.

This clonotype was seen at least ten times. The genes are TRBV6-1 and TRBJ1-3; D is perhaps TRBD1 (5 bases). The CDR3 totals 15 residues. Trimming left V 6 bases short and J 2 bases short, with 14 bases between. The germline V gene encodes CDR1 MNHNS and CDR2 SASEGT. CDR3: CASSNQGGTGNTIYF. The CDR3 nucleotides are TGTGCCAGCAGCAACCAGGGTGGCACTGGAAACACCATATATTTT.

The chain carries TRBV7-9 and TRBJ2-7, with 10 bases matching TRBD1. The V and J ends lost 0 bases and 4 bases, in that order; junction bases with no gene match: 6. Germline CDR1 SEHNR, CDR2 FQNEAQ (reference sequence). This CDR3 has 16 residues. The CDR3 DNA follows: TGTGCCAGCAGCTTAGCAGCCGGGACAGGGGAGTACGAGCAGTACTTC. Its protein product is CASSLAAGTGEYEQYF.

The chain uses TRBV29-1 and TRBJ2-5, with 10 bases lining up with TRBD1. After removal of 4 bases from V and 5 bases from J, the junction contained 4 bases not matched to a gene. CDR3 length equals 13 residues. Germline V CDR1 and CDR2: SQVTM, ANQGSEA. The CDR3 bases are TGCAGCGTTGTGGTGGACAGGGGGGAGACCCAGTACTTC. This translates into CSVVVDRGETQYF.

CDR3 region: CASSDPGQNVPAEQFF. The DNA for the CDR3 is TGTGCCAGCAGTGATCCGGGACAGAACGTTCCCGCTGAGCAGTTCTTC. V is TRBV27 and J is TRBJ2-1; 7 positions agree with TRBD1. J was trimmed by 9 bases and V by 5 bases; bases with no gene match: 16. This CDR3 has 16 amino acids. Germline loops: CDR1 MNHEY, CDR2 SMNVEV (reference sequence).

This clonotype was observed many times. V is TRBV2 and J is TRBJ1-5; the D is unclear. V dropped 6 bases and J dropped 3 bases, with 3 bases sitting between them. The CDR3 runs 11 residues. Per the germline V gene, CDR1 is SNHLY and CDR2 is FYNNEI. CDR3 sequence: CASRYNQPQHF. The CDR3 coding sequence is TGTGCCAGCAGGTACAATCAGCCCCAGCATTTT.

The chain joins TRBV10-2 to TRBJ1-5; 10 bases match TRBD1. Germline trimming cut 0 bases from V and 6 bases from J; bases unmatched to any gene: 8. Germline V lookup: CDR1 WSHSY, CDR2 SAAADI. The length of the CDR3 is 17 residues. The CDR3 reads CASSESIGTGAGQPQHF. CDR3 nucleotide sequence: TGCGCCAGCAGTGAGTCTATTGGGACAGGGGCGGGTCAGCCCCAGCATTTT.

This clonotype has just a few counts. The V call is TRBV19, the J call TRBJ1-2; D might be TRBD1 (5 bases). Trimming stripped 0 bases from V and 6 bases from J, with 11 bases between. This CDR3 is built from 14 residues. The V gene's germline CDR1 is LNHDA and CDR2 SQIVND (reference sequence). CDR3: CASSIDEGSHGYTF. CDR3 DNA sequence: TGTGCCAGTAGTATAGATGAGGGGTCCCATGGCTACACCTTC.

This clonotype was found many times. This sequence joins TRBV12-3 or TRBV12-4 and TRBJ2-7, with D unresolved. The CDR3 totals 12 residues. V lost 8 bases and J lost 1, with 9 bases in between. CDR3 residues: CASGRISYEQYF. CDR3 nucleotides: TGTGCCAGCGGTCGGATTTCCTACGAGCAGTACTTC.

This clonotype appeared many times. The J gene is TRBJ2-2, the V gene TRBV11-2; 12 bases align to TRBD1. Per the germline V gene, CDR1 is SGHAT and CDR2 is FQNNGV. V lost 3 bases and J lost 6; bases outside the gene matches: 5. CDR3 length: 16 amino acids. In DNA form, the CDR3 reads TGTGCCAGCAGCTTCGGGACAGGGGGCGGGCCCGGGGAGCTGTTTTTT. Translating gives CASSFGTGGGPGELFF. Complete variable domain (other parts from reference TRBV11-2 and TRBJ2-2): EAGVAQSPRYKIIEKRQSVAFWCNPISGHATLYWYQQILGQGPKLLIQFQNNGVVDDSQLPKDRFSAERLKGVDSTLKIQPAKLEDSAVYLCASSFGTGGGPGELFFGEGSRLTVL.

This clonotype is deemed medium-sized. The chain is built from TRBV2 and TRBJ1-4; TRBD1 matches at 8 bases. Germline-derived CDR1 and CDR2 are SNHLY and FYNNEI. The CDR3 consists of 15 residues. J lost 7 bases, V lost 7 bases, and 11 bases had no gene match. The CDR3, as DNA: TGTGCCAGCACTGGCGGGACAGGCCTCCTTGAAAAACTGTTTTTT. It specifies CASTGGTGLLEKLFF.

This clonotype was seen repeatedly, ten times or more. The chain combines TRBV12-3 or TRBV12-4 with TRBJ2-1; 8 bases fit TRBD2. With V trimmed by 5 bases and J by 7 bases, 4 bases remained unmatched. The CDR3 has 13 residues. The CDR3 coding sequence is TGTGCCAGCAGTCAACCGGGAGGGAATGAGCAGTTCTTC. This translates into CASSQPGGNEQFF.

This clonotype was counted many times. The chain joins TRBV27 to TRBJ1-3; D not resolved. V lost 2 bases and J lost 4, with 12 bases in between. Germline V lookup: CDR1 MNHEY, CDR2 SMNVEV (reference sequence). The CDR3 extends over 15 amino acids. CDR3 protein: CASSLGPSAGNTIYF. In nucleotides, the CDR3 is TGTGCCAGCAGTTTAGGCCCCTCGGCGGGAAACACCATATATTTT.

This chain links TRBV4-1 with TRBJ2-2, with D unclear. V lost 5 bases and J 7 bases, leaving 20 bases between the germline ends. The germline CDR1 and CDR2 sequences are MGHRA and YSYEKL. The CDR3 extends over 16 amino acids. Here the CDR3 DNA reads TGCGCCAGCAGCGAGAAAGGGAAGATTGAGAGCGGGGAGCTGTTTTTT. Translated: CASSEKGKIESGELFF.

The chain combines TRBV4-1 with TRBJ1-1; tentatively, D is TRBD1 (6 bases). The CDR3 totals 16 residues. Trimming shortened V by 1 base and J by 4 bases, and 16 bases separated the two germline ends. Germline loops: CDR1 MGHRA, CDR2 YSYEKL. CDR3 bases: TGCGCCAGCAGCCAAGTTAGAGGGGGTCAGATCACTGAAGCTTTCTTT. It is translated as CASSQVRGGQITEAFF.

This clonotype was observed many times. The chain uses TRBV2 and TRBJ1-6; D unclear. CDR3 length: 15 amino acids. The germline V gene encodes CDR1 SNHLY and CDR2 FYNNEI. V gave up 4 bases and J gave up 0 bases, with 7 bases separating them. CDR3 amino acids: CASSGENSYNSPLHF. The CDR3 coding sequence is TGTGCCAGCAGTGGCGAGAACTCCTATAATTCACCCCTCCACTTT.

This clonotype appeared many times. The chain couples TRBV12-3 or TRBV12-4 to TRBJ1-4; the D is unclear. The CDR3 has 15 amino acids. V was shortened by 5 bases and J by 0 bases, with 10 bases between the two germline ends. CDR3 bases: TGTGCCAGCAGTCCATGGACCGCAACTAATGAAAAACTGTTTTTT. This encodes CASSPWTATNEKLFF.

This clonotype was counted a few times. The rearrangement links TRBV6-6 to TRBJ1-2; D is undetermined. The CDR3 contains 16 residues. V was clipped by 0 bases and J by 1 base, with 12 bases between them. CDR1 and CDR2 (germline): MNHNY, SVGAGI (reference sequence). In nucleotides, the CDR3 is TGTGCCAGCAGTTACTCATTGGGCGGACTTAACTATGGCTACACCTTC. Translated: CASSYSLGGLNYGYTF.

At least ten counts were recorded for this clonotype. The rearrangement uses TRBV28 and TRBJ1-2; D remains unclear. Germline V CDR1 and CDR2: MDHEN, SYDVKM. There are 13 residues in the CDR3. V dropped 8 bases and J dropped 2 bases, with 12 bases sitting between them. This CDR3 reads CASLGVSNYGYTF. CDR3 bases: TGTGCCAGCCTTGGGGTCAGCAACTATGGCTACACCTTC.

This clonotype was found a few times. V and J are TRBV28 and TRBJ2-6; D gene uncertain. The CDR3 runs to 15 residues. Looked up from germline, CDR1 is MDHEN and CDR2 is SYDVKM. V was pared by 6 bases and J by 1 base, with 10 bases between. CDR3 sequence (DNA): TGTGCCAGCAGCTCTATCAGGTCTGGGGCCAACGTCCTGACTTTC. The encoded protein is CASSSIRSGANVLTF.

The chain is built from TRBV6-2 or TRBV6-3 and TRBJ1-6, with 7 bases fitting TRBD1. V dropped 6 bases and J dropped 2; count of bases not matched to a gene: 10. The length of the CDR3 is 17 residues. Germline V CDR1 and CDR2: MNHEY, SVGEGT. CDR3 DNA: TGTGCCAGCAGCACCCACCTAGGGGGCGCCTATAATTCACCCCTCCACTTT. Translation: CASSTHLGGAYNSPLHF.

This clonotype was seen a handful of times. V usage is TRBV28 and J usage is TRBJ2-7, with D possibly TRBD2 on 5 matching bases. The CDR3 is 12 amino acids. Germline CDR1 is MDHEN and CDR2 is SYDVKM. The CDR3 DNA reads as TGTGCTCTCGTGGGTTCTGAGGGCGAGCAGTACTTC. Protein sequence: CALVGSEGEQYF.